One and the same sample provided the 4 T cell receptor beta chains below, sequenced in a study of blood T cell repertoires in COVID-19. The assay was immunoSEQ multiplex PCR, and TCRdb's table has in-frame clones only and misses some. The sample lists about 100,000 clones; around 90% were seen once. Material: peripheral blood. Receptor source: a woman in her forties or fifties with COVID-19, enrolled during active disease.

The rearrangement uses TRBV19 and TRBJ1-3; D remains unclear. V lost 7 bases and J lost 7, with 14 bases in between. CDR1 is LNHDA, CDR2 SQIVND, per germline (reference sequence). This CDR3 comprises 13 residues. CDR3 in amino acids: CASMIALGNTIYF. In nucleotides, the CDR3 is TGTGCCAGTATGATTGCCCTCGGGAACACCATATATTTT.

Written as DNA, the CDR3 is TGTGCCAGCAGTTTCTCGGGAGATACGCAGTATTTT. Translation gives CASSFSGDTQYF. This chain connects TRBV27 to TRBJ2-3; no reliable D call. There are 12 residues in the CDR3. V lost 3 bases, J lost 5 bases, and 6 bases lay in between. In germline, CDR1 is MNHEY, CDR2 SMNVEV (reference sequence).

The chain carries TRBV18 and TRBJ1-2; D gene uncertain. Germline V CDR1 and CDR2: KGHSH, LQKENI. The CDR3 covers 15 residues. V was trimmed by 4 bases and J by 0 bases, leaving 12 bases between them. For the CDR3, the DNA is TGTGCCAGCTCACGAGGTCGGCAGCCTAACTATGGCTACACCTTC. This gives the protein CASSRGRQPNYGYTF.

V is TRBV11-2 and J is TRBJ1-2; D not resolved. This CDR3 has 11 amino acids. Germline V gene sequence: CDR1 SGHAT, CDR2 FQNNGV. Deletions cut 4 bases from V and 5 bases from J, with 5 bases between. The CDR3 DNA is TGTGCCAGCAGCTGGCAGTATGGCTACACCTTC. As protein: CASSWQYGYTF.